What follows describes a single T cell receptor beta chain. Antigen: not known. The TRB cDNA libraries were prepared by 5' RACE with UMI labels. Reanalyzing the 5' RACE reads, TCRdb keeps one entry per CDR3 protein, without DNA. The sample totals some 60,000 distinct CDR3 sequences. This sample is part of a study of CXCR3-negative and CXCR3-positive naive CD8 T cells. As for the study in general: Roughly 1.5 +/- 0.3 million TRB reads came from each library, giving about 135 million in total.

CDR1 and CDR2 (germline): SGHVS, FNYEAQ. The CDR3 totals 14 residues. Study-level results: When CXCR3-positive naive cells were set against CXCR3-negative naive cells, the former had more hydrophobic TRB CDR3s. Partially decreased CXCR3 expression was recorded after cryopreservation, and fresh PBMCs were used in most assays. High diversity, comparable across both naive subsets, contrasted with much lower diversity in memory CD8+ cells.

Within the CD8+ T cell compartment, naive cells were CD45RO-CCR7+CD27+CD95-. Sequencing was carried out using naive CXCR3+ CD8+ T cells from blood. Subset here: CD45RO-CCR7+CD27+CD95- naive CD8+ T cells expressing CXCR3 (TNR3+). The gene calls are TRBV7-6 and TRBJ2-1; TCRdb outputs TRBD1, but without DNA this stays unchecked. The TCR was taken from a human donor in good health. Some clones in this sample may be carry-over from other donors' samples. The CDR3 region is CASRPSGGAEEQFF. The full variable domain, in which reference TRBV7-6 and TRBJ2-1 provide the parts outside the CDR3, is GAGVSQSPRYKVTKRGQDVALRCDPISGHVSLYWYRQALGQGPEFLTYFNYEAQQDKSGLPNDRFSAERPEGSISTLTIQRTEQRDSAMYRCASRPSGGAEEQFFGPGTRLTVL.